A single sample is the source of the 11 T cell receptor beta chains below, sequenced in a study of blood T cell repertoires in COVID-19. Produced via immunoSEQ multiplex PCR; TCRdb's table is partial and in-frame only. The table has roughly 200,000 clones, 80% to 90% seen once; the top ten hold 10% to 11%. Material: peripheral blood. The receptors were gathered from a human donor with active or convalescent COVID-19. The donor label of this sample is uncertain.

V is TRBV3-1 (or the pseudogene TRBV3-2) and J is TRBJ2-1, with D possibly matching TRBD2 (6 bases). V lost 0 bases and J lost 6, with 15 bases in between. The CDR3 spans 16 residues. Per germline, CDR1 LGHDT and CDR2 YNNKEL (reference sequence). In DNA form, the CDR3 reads TGTGCCAGCAGCCAAGATAACGGGGCCGGGGGCAATGAGCAGTTCTTC. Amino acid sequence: CASSQDNGAGGNEQFF.

In nucleotides, the CDR3 is TGTGCCAGCAGTGGTAGCGGGGGGGCTACAGATACGCAGTATTTT. Translated, it gives CASSGSGGATDTQYF. This chain uses TRBV28 with TRBJ2-3; 11 bases map to TRBD2. Trimming removed 5 bases from V and 3 bases from J; junction bases left unmatched: 4. The CDR3 runs to 15 residues. Germline CDR1 MDHEN, CDR2 SYDVKM.

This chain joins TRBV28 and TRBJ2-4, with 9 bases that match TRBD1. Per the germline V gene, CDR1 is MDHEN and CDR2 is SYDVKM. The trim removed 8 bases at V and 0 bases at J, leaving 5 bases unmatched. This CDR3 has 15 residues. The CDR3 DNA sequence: TGTGCCAGCCCCGGACAGGGGCTAGCCAAAAACATTCAGTACTTC. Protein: CASPGQGLAKNIQYF.

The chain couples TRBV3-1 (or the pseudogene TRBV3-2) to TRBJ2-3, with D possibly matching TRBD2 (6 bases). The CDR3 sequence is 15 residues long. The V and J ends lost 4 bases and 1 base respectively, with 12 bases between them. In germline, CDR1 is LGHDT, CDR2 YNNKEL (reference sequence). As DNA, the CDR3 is TGTGCCAGCAGCCGGGACTCCTTCCGCACAGATACGCAGTATTTT. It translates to CASSRDSFRTDTQYF.

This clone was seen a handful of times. CDR3 DNA sequence: TGTGCCAGCAGCCCGATGATACTAGTCGAGCAGTACTTC. Translation gives CASSPMILVEQYF. The gene calls are TRBV2 and TRBJ2-7; possible D gene TRBD2, 5 bases. Trimming took off 6 bases at V and 6 bases at J, with 15 bases between the two ends. CDR3 size: 13 residues. The germline CDR1 and CDR2 sequences are SNHLY and FYNNEI.

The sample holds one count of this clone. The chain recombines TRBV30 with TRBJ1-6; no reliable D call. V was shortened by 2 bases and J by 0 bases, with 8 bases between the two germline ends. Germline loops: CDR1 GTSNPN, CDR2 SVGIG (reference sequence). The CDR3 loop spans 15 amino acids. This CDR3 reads CAWSPPGSYNSPLHF. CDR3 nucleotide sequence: TGTGCCTGGAGTCCCCCCGGCTCCTATAATTCACCCCTCCACTTT.

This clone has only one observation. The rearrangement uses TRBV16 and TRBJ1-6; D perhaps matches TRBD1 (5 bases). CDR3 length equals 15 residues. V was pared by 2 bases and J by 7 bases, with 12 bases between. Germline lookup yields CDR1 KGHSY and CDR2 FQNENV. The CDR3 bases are TGTGCCAGCAGCCAAATCGGGGGTGCAAATTCACCCCTCCACTTT. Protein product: CASSQIGGANSPLHF.

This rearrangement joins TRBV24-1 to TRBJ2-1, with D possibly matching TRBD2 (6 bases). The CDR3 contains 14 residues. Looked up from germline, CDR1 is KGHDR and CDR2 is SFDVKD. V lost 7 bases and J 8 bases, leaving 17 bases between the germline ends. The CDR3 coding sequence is TGTGCCACCAGCGGGGGACTCCGGCCCCATGAGCAGTTCTTC. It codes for CATSGGLRPHEQFF.

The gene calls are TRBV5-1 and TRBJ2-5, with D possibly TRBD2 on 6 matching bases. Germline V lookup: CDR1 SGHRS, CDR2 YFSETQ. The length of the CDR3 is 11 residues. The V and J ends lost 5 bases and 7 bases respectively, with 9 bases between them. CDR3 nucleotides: TGCGCCAGCAGGAGGGAGGCGACCCAGTACTTC. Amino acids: CASRREATQYF.

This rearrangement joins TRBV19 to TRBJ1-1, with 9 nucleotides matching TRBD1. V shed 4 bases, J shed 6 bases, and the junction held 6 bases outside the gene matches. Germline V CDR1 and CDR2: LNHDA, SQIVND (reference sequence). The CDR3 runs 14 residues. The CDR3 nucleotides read TGTGCCAGTAGTACCCAGGACAGGGGATCTGAAGCTTTCTTT. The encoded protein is CASSTQDRGSEAFF. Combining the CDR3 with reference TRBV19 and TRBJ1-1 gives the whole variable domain DGGITQSPKYLFRKEGQNVTLSCEQNLNHDAMYWYRQDPGQGLRLIYYSQIVNDFQKGDIAEGYSVSREKKESFPLTVTSAQKNPTAFYLCASSTQDRGSEAFFGQGTRLTVV.

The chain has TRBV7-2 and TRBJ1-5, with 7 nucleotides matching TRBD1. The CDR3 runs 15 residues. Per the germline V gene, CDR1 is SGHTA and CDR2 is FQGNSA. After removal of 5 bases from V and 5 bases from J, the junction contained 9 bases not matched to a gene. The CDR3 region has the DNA TGTGCCAGCAGCGACCACGTAGGGGGCTATCAGCCCCAGCATTTT. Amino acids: CASSDHVGGYQPQHF. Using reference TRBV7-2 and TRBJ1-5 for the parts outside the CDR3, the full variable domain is GAGVSQSPSNKVTEKGKDVELRCDPISGHTALYWYRQSLGQGLEFLIYFQGNSAPDKSGLPSDRFSAERTGGSVSTLTIQRTQQEDSAVYLCASSDHVGGYQPQHFGDGTRLSIL.